This T cell receptor (beta chain) comes out of a study of blood T cell repertoires in COVID-19. This clone has a count of ten or more. Original data processing: Amplification of reference gene primers provided the estimated nucleated cell counts. Clones were read by immunoSEQ multiplex PCR, and TCRdb kept only the in-frame ones, dropping some. D and trimming were read from the DNA, whereas the V and J calls and clone size are those reported in that table. The profile shows around 280,000 clones, almost 90% of them singletons. This CDR3 is 14 amino acids long. V lost 4 bases and J lost 0, with 8 bases in between. The germline V gene has CDR1 MRHNA and CDR2 SNTAGT.

The chain combines TRBV6-4 with TRBJ2-3; D remains ambiguous. Material for sequencing was PBMCs or T cells enriched from blood (not recorded which). This sequence originates from a woman aged 18-35 years with acute COVID-19. The CDR3 nucleotides are TGTGCCAGCAGTGTCGACGGGAGCACAGATACGCAGTATTTT. Encoded protein: CASSVDGSTDTQYF.